Below, one TCR beta chain is given with its context. Its antigen is currently unknown. The CDR3 spans 15 residues. Per the germline V gene, CDR1 is MNHEY and CDR2 is SVGAGI. V was pared by 0 bases and J by 4 bases, with 12 bases between. Here immunoSEQ multiplex PCR was the method, and the copy in TCRdb shows in-frame clones only, minus some. This sample has over 250,000 clones; approximately 90% occur once, and the top ten carry roughly 1.2%. The data derive from a study of cytomegalovirus exposure and HLA in healthy donors. Looking at the study overall: The platform used for the 120 validation repertoires matched that of the roughly 630 first-cohort repertoires, a later analysis reported. Study-wide results and limits: TCR clusters originating in the first cohort tended to co-occur in the approximately 120 validation repertoires, according to a later analysis.

The rearrangement uses TRBV6-5 and TRBJ1-2; unclear D gene. The sequencing input was PBMCs. This sequence originates from a woman aged 25 to 45 in good health and CMV-seropositive. CDR3 sequence reads: CASSYSKIGVYGYTF. The CDR3 bases are TGTGCCAGCAGTTACTCGAAAATTGGGGTCTATGGCTACACCTTC.